Below, 32 T cell receptor beta chains from the same sample are listed, as sequenced in a study of blood T cell repertoires in COVID-19. The table came from immunoSEQ multiplex PCR; TCRdb's copy has only in-frame clones and leaves some out. Altogether approximately 220,000 clones are present, 90% being singletons, with the ten largest covering more than 13%. Sequenced: PBMCs or T cells enriched from blood (not recorded which). Receptors originate from a man aged 30-40 years who had been exposed to COVID-19.

V gene TRBV3-1 (or the pseudogene TRBV3-2) combines with J gene TRBJ2-5; 11 bases agree with TRBD2. V lost 4 bases and J lost 5; bases outside the gene matches: 6. The CDR3 has 15 residues. Germline V gene sequence: CDR1 LGHDT, CDR2 YNNKEL (reference sequence). The CDR3 loop reads CASSLSGGAPETQYF. CDR3 nucleotides: TGTGCCAGCAGCCTTAGCGGGGGGGCCCCCGAGACCCAGTACTTC.

V and J are TRBV10-3 and TRBJ2-7, with D perhaps matching TRBD1 (6 bases). Deletions cut 4 bases from V and 7 bases from J, with 17 bases between. The germline V gene encodes CDR1 ENHRY and CDR2 SYGVKD. The CDR3 consists of 14 residues. The CDR3, as DNA: TGTGCCATCAGTGTAAGGGGGAGTCAGGTGGAGCAGTACTTC. Translating gives CAISVRGSQVEQYF.

The chain carries TRBV6-2 or TRBV6-3 and TRBJ1-2, with 9 bases aligning to TRBD1. The CDR3 consists of 13 residues. Germline-derived CDR1 and CDR2 are MNHEY and SVGEGT. The ends lost 6 bases at V and 5 bases at J; junction bases unmatched: 4. The CDR3 loop reads CASSVDRGYGYTF. The CDR3 DNA follows: TGTGCCAGCAGCGTGGACAGGGGTTATGGCTACACCTTC.

V usage is TRBV18 and J usage is TRBJ1-6, with 8 bases identical to TRBD1. The CDR3 loop spans 13 amino acids. Unmatched junction bases numbered 0, after V lost 6 bases and J lost 5 bases. CDR1 and CDR2 (germline): KGHSH, LQKENI. As DNA, the CDR3 is TGTGCCAGCTCGGACAGGGATAATTCACCCCTCCACTTT. Its protein product is CASSDRDNSPLHF. Filled out from reference TRBV18 and TRBJ1-6, the complete variable domain reads NAGVMQNPRHLVRRRGQEARLRCSPMKGHSHVYWYRQLPEEGLKFMVYLQKENIIDESGMPKERFSAEFPKEGPSILRIQQVVRGDSAAYFCASSDRDNSPLHFGNGTRLTVT.

This sequence joins TRBV10-1 and TRBJ1-6; weak D call: TRBD1 (6 bases). The germline V and J ends were trimmed by 7 bases and 4 bases, with 8 bases remaining between them. Germline V gene lookup returns CDR1 WNHNN and CDR2 SYGVQD (reference sequence). CDR3 size: 13 residues. The CDR3: CASKDSYNSPLHF. In nucleotides, the CDR3 is TGCGCCAGCAAGGACAGTTATAATTCACCCCTCCACTTT.

The rearrangement links TRBV24-1 to TRBJ2-3; tentative D call: TRBD1 (6 bases). CDR1 is KGHDR and CDR2 is SFDVKD in the germline V gene. CDR3 size: 14 residues. Trimming cost V 5 bases and J 2 bases, with 10 bases left between them. The CDR3 region is CATSGGRATDTQYF. The CDR3 bases are TGTGCCACCAGTGGGGGGCGGGCCACAGATACGCAGTATTTT.

Only a few counts were recorded for this clone. V usage is TRBV10-1 and J usage is TRBJ2-1; 7 bases align to TRBD1. Germline CDR1 and CDR2: WNHNN and SYGVQD (reference sequence). The CDR3 is 13 residues long. Trimming cost V 6 bases and J 4 bases; bases outside gene matches: 3. The CDR3 sequence: CASRSRGYNEQFF. The CDR3 DNA sequence: TGCGCCAGCAGGTCCAGGGGGTACAATGAGCAGTTCTTC.

The chain carries TRBV3-1 (or the pseudogene TRBV3-2) and TRBJ1-1; D remains unclear. Trimming took off 4 bases at V and 5 bases at J, with 8 bases between the two ends. This CDR3 spans 12 amino acids. Germline CDR1 and CDR2: LGHDT and YNNKEL (reference sequence). CDR3 in amino acids: CASSPSGTEAFF. CDR3 in DNA: TGTGCCAGCAGCCCCTCCGGTACTGAAGCTTTCTTT.

This chain uses TRBV3-1 (or the pseudogene TRBV3-2) with TRBJ2-5; D might be TRBD1 (5 bases). The germline V gene has CDR1 LGHDT and CDR2 YNNKEL (reference sequence). The CDR3 is 11 residues long. Trimming left V 6 bases short and J 13 bases short, with 15 bases between. The CDR3 is CASSQQAIRYF. The CDR3 nucleotides read TGTGCCAGCAGTCAACAGGCAATTCGGTACTTC.

The CDR3 spells CASSDGQVNQPQHF. Written as DNA, the CDR3 is TGTGCCAGCAGCGATGGACAGGTCAATCAGCCCCAGCATTTT. The chain combines TRBV7-9 with TRBJ1-5, with 7 bases matching TRBD1. V trimming: 5 bases; J trimming: 3 bases; junction bases outside the gene matches: 4. The CDR3 has 14 amino acids. In germline, CDR1 is SEHNR, CDR2 FQNEAQ (reference sequence).

The V call is TRBV4-1, the J call TRBJ1-2; the match to TRBD1 covers 7 bases. Germline loops: CDR1 MGHRA, CDR2 YSYEKL. Unmatched junction bases numbered 7, after V lost 1 base and J lost 5 bases. The CDR3 runs 15 residues. CDR3 bases: TGCGCCAGCAGCCAAGGGGAAGGGGGCAGGTATGGCTACACCTTC. Encoded protein: CASSQGEGGRYGYTF.

The chain carries TRBV29-1 and TRBJ1-4; no clear D gene. The length of the CDR3 is 13 residues. Germline V CDR1 and CDR2: SQVTM, ANQGSEA. V was shortened by 7 bases and J by 5 bases, with 14 bases between the two germline ends. DNA of the CDR3: TGCAGCGGTTTCATCCTCCTAAATGAAAAACTGTTTTTT. It is translated as CSGFILLNEKLFF.

This chain joins TRBV9 and TRBJ1-1; D gene ambiguous. The V and J ends lost 4 bases and 3 bases respectively, with 10 bases between them. This CDR3 region has 13 residues. Germline V gives CDR1 SGDLS, CDR2 YYNGEE. CDR3 nucleotides: TGTGCCAGCAGCCAAACTCCTCACACTGAAGCTTTCTTT. The encoded protein is CASSQTPHTEAFF.

This chain connects TRBV7-7 to TRBJ1-4; tentative D call: TRBD1 (6 bases). From germline, CDR1 is SSHAT and CDR2 FNYEAQ (reference sequence). Trimming took 1 base from V and 8 from J, leaving 11 bases between them. The CDR3 is 14 amino acids. The CDR3, as DNA: TGTGCCAGCAGCTTAGACAGGGCGGAAGAAAAACTGTTTTTT. This gives the protein CASSLDRAEEKLFF.

The chain has TRBV7-9 and TRBJ1-1, with D tentatively TRBD1 (5 bases). With 6 bases removed from V and 4 bases from J, the gap between germline ends came to 12 bases. CDR1 and CDR2 from the germline V gene are SEHNR and FQNEAQ (reference sequence). The CDR3 consists of 13 residues. CDR3 nucleotides: TGTGCCAGCAGTGACAGAAGGGTCACTGAAGCTTTCTTT. Translating gives CASSDRRVTEAFF.

The chain links TRBV5-4 to TRBJ1-1; D perhaps matches TRBD1 (5 bases). The germline CDR1 and CDR2 sequences are SGHNT and YYREEE (reference sequence). V dropped 6 bases and J dropped 7 bases, with 10 bases sitting between them. The CDR3 has 11 amino acids. The CDR3 here is CASITGGEAFF. DNA of the CDR3: TGTGCCAGCATCACGGGGGGTGAAGCTTTCTTT.

The chain employs TRBV18 and TRBJ1-1; a weak D match, TRBD1 (6 bases). The CDR3 contains 12 residues. CDR1 is KGHSH and CDR2 is LQKENI in the germline V gene. V shed 2 bases and J shed 13 bases, with 14 bases lying between them. The CDR3 bases are TGTGCCAGCTCACCAGGGGGCGAGAACGATTTCTTT. Translation: CASSPGGENDFF. The whole variable domain, remainder taken from reference TRBV18 and TRBJ1-1, is NAGVMQNPRHLVRRRGQEARLRCSPMKGHSHVYWYRQLPEEGLKFMVYLQKENIIDESGMPKERFSAEFPKEGPSILRIQQVVRGDSAAYFCASSPGGENDFFGQGTRLTVV.

The V and J genes are TRBV9 and TRBJ2-7; D is ambiguous. V shed 4 bases and J shed 7 bases, with 18 bases lying between them. The CDR3 contains 14 residues. Germline V gene sequence: CDR1 SGDLS, CDR2 YYNGEE. This CDR3 is CASSLDNQIREQYF. Here the CDR3 DNA reads TGTGCCAGCAGCCTCGACAATCAGATACGGGAGCAGTACTTC.

The chain employs TRBV3-1 (or the pseudogene TRBV3-2) and TRBJ2-1, with 11 positions matching TRBD1. Unmatched junction bases numbered 3, after V lost 5 bases and J lost 3 bases. Germline V gene sequence: CDR1 LGHDT, CDR2 YNNKEL (reference sequence). This CDR3 has 15 amino acids. CDR3 sequence reads: CASSGGTGGYNEQFF. The CDR3, as DNA: TGTGCCAGCAGCGGAGGGACAGGGGGCTACAATGAGCAGTTCTTC.

V gene TRBV3-1 (or the pseudogene TRBV3-2) combines with J gene TRBJ1-6; no definite D call. The CDR3 has 14 amino acids. The V and J ends lost 1 base and 6 bases respectively, with 7 bases between them. The V gene's germline CDR1 is LGHDT and CDR2 YNNKEL (reference sequence). The CDR3 bases are TGTGCCAGCAGCCAAGCTGGCCGTAATTCACCCCTCCACTTT. Encoded protein: CASSQAGRNSPLHF.

This chain uses TRBV5-6 with TRBJ1-5; 7 nucleotides line up with TRBD1. V shed 4 bases and J 1 base; nucleotides not matched to a gene: 2. This CDR3 has 14 amino acids. The germline V gene encodes CDR1 SGHDT and CDR2 YYEEEE. The CDR3 sequence is CASSLTGSNQPQHF. CDR3 nucleotide sequence: TGTGCCAGCAGCCTGACAGGGAGCAATCAGCCCCAGCATTTT.

The chain links TRBV4-1 to TRBJ1-1; TRBD1 matches at 8 bases. Germline CDR1 and CDR2: MGHRA and YSYEKL. V shed 3 bases, J shed 4 bases, and the junction held 7 bases outside the gene matches. The CDR3 runs to 15 residues. CDR3 in amino acids: CASSQESTGGTEAFF. The CDR3 DNA reads TGCGCCAGCAGCCAGGAAAGTACAGGGGGCACTGAAGCTTTCTTT.

The chain is built from TRBV7-2 and TRBJ2-7; D is ambiguous. V lost 5 bases and J 4 bases, leaving 9 bases between the germline ends. Germline V gene sequence: CDR1 SGHTA, CDR2 FQGNSA. The CDR3 runs 12 residues. The CDR3 here is CASSPLGYEQYF. CDR3 nucleotides: TGTGCCAGCAGCCCCCTCGGGTACGAGCAGTACTTC.

V and J are TRBV5-6 and TRBJ1-1; the D gene is possibly TRBD1 (6 bases). The CDR3 loop spans 13 amino acids. V shed 7 bases and J shed 0 bases, with 10 bases lying between them. CDR1 and CDR2 (germline): SGHDT, YYEEEE. The CDR3 nucleotides are TGTGCCAGCTCCGGACAGATGAACACTGAAGCTTTCTTT. This translates into CASSGQMNTEAFF.

This clone was observed once. The gene calls are TRBV15 and TRBJ1-4; D gene ambiguous. Germline assignment: CDR1 LNHNV and CDR2 YYDKDF (reference sequence). This CDR3 has 14 residues. Trimming removed 4 bases at V and 7 bases at J, with 13 bases between. The CDR3 DNA sequence: TGTGCCACCAGCACCAAAAGACAATTTGAAAAACTGTTTTTT. Protein product: CATSTKRQFEKLFF.

V is TRBV7-9 and J is TRBJ2-6; 7 bases map to TRBD1. There are 16 residues in the CDR3. J lost 2 bases, V lost 4 bases, and 5 bases had no gene match. Germline V gene lookup returns CDR1 SEHNR and CDR2 FQNEAQ (reference sequence). In DNA, the CDR3 is TGTGCCAGCAGCTCGGGACAGTGGGCTGGGGCCAACGTCCTGACTTTC. Amino acids: CASSSGQWAGANVLTF.

The chain is built from TRBV6-5 and TRBJ1-3; D not certain. This CDR3 region has 15 residues. CDR1 is MNHEY, CDR2 SVGAGI, per germline. Deletions cut 4 bases from V and 4 bases from J, with 14 bases between. This CDR3 reads CASSWRRGSGNTIYF. For the CDR3, the DNA is TGTGCCAGCAGTTGGCGCCGGGGATCAGGAAACACCATATATTTT.

The rearrangement links TRBV27 to TRBJ2-1, with TRBD1 identical over 8 bases. Germline V lookup: CDR1 MNHEY, CDR2 SMNVEV (reference sequence). This CDR3 is built from 15 residues. Trimming at V came to 3 bases and at J to 7 bases, leaving 8 bases not matched to a gene. The CDR3 spells CASSLTGAAGNEQFF. The CDR3 DNA sequence: TGTGCCAGCAGTTTGACAGGGGCTGCTGGGAATGAGCAGTTCTTC.

V gene TRBV11-3 combines with J gene TRBJ2-1, with unresolved D. Germline CDR1 reads SGHNT; CDR2 reads YENEEA. V lost 0 bases to trimming and J lost 13 bases, with 13 bases between them. The CDR3 runs to 13 residues. The CDR3, as DNA: TGTGCCAGCAGCTTAGACAGGCTAACTCCACAGTTCTTC. Encoded protein: CASSLDRLTPQFF. The full variable domain, completed using reference TRBV11-3 and TRBJ2-1, is EAGVVQSPRYKIIEKKQPVAFWCNPISGHNTLYWYLQNLGQGPELLIRYENEEAVDDSQLPKDRFSAERLKGVDSTLKIQPAELGDSAVYLCASSLDRLTPQFFGPGTRLTVL.

V usage is TRBV7-2 and J usage is TRBJ2-1, with TRBD2 matching 10 bases. The J segment lost 7 bases and the V segment lost 5 bases, leaving 14 bases of the junction unmatched. The CDR3 length is 17 residues. The germline V gene encodes CDR1 SGHTA and CDR2 FQGNSA. The CDR3 coding sequence is TGTGCCAGCAGCGACATAAAGGGACTAGCGTCAGGGAATGAGCAGTTCTTC. Protein sequence: CASSDIKGLASGNEQFF.

The V call is TRBV7-9, the J call TRBJ1-2; unclear D gene. With 0 bases removed from V and 8 bases from J, the gap between germline ends came to 13 bases. The CDR3 runs to 14 residues. CDR1 is SEHNR, CDR2 FQNEAQ, per germline (reference sequence). The CDR3 protein is CASSLAGGGGGYTF. The CDR3 DNA sequence: TGTGCCAGCAGCTTAGCTGGAGGAGGCGGAGGCTACACCTTC.

The chain is built from TRBV28 and TRBJ2-2; weak D call: TRBD2 (5 bases). Germline lookup yields CDR1 MDHEN and CDR2 SYDVKM. The CDR3 loop spans 14 amino acids. The germline V and J ends were trimmed by 10 bases and 9 bases, with 21 bases remaining between them. CDR3: CATLSGNGHRELFF. CDR3 DNA sequence: TGTGCCACCCTTTCCGGGAACGGCCACCGGGAGCTGTTTTTT.